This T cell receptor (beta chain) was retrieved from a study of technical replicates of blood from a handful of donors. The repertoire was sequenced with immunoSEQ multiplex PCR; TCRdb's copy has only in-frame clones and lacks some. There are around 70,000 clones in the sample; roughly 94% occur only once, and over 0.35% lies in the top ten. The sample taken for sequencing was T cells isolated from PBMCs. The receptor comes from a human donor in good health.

CDR3 coding DNA: TGTGCCAGCAGCTTGGGACAGGGGCGTTACAATGAGCAGTTCTTC. Its translation: CASSLGQGRYNEQFF. V usage is TRBV5-4 and J usage is TRBJ2-1; 8 bases align to TRBD1. This CDR3 spans 15 amino acids. The J segment lost 4 bases and the V segment lost 0 bases, leaving 3 bases of the junction unmatched. In germline, CDR1 is SGHNT, CDR2 YYREEE (reference sequence).